A single count supports the clone carrying this T cell receptor beta chain. Its antigen is as yet unknown. The sample comes from a study of cytomegalovirus exposure and HLA in healthy donors. Study findings and constraints: The study flagged about 160 TCR beta chains as cytomegalovirus-associated. The TCR clusters that emerged in the first cohort tended, a later analysis found, to co-occur in the 120 or so validation repertoires.

CDR3 length: 15 amino acids. V was clipped by 1 base and J by 2 bases, with 11 bases between them. The germline gives CDR1 SEHNR, CDR2 FQNEAQ (reference sequence). Sequenced by immunoSEQ multiplex PCR; TCRdb stores in-frame clones only, minus some. Of about 73,000 clones listed, over 85% are singletons. These donors were members of the approximately 120-subject validation cohort, a group separate from the roughly 670-subject first cohort. The receptor was isolated from a woman between 18 and 29 years old in good health and CMV-seropositive. The sequenced material came from PBMCs. The V call is TRBV7-9, the J call TRBJ2-5; D uncertain. CDR3 bases: TGTGCCAGCAGCTTAGTTCGTGGCGGTCAAGAGACCCAGTACTTC. Its protein is CASSLVRGGQETQYF.